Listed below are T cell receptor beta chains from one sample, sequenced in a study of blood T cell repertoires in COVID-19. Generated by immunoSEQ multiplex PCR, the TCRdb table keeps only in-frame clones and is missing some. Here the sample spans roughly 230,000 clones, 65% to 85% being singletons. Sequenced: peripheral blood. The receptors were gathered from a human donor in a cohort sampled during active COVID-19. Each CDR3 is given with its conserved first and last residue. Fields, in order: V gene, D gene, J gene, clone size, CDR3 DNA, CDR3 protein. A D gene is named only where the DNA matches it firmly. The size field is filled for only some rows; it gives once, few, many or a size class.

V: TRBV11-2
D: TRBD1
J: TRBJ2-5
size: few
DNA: TGTGCCAGCACCCGGACAGGGCGAGAGACCCAGTACTTC
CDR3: CASTRTGRETQYF

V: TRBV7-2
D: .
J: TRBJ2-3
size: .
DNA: TGTGCCAGCAGCTTAGAACATCGTAGCACAGATACGCAGTATTTT
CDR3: CASSLEHRSTDTQYF

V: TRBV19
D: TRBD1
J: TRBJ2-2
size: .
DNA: TGTGCCAGTAGTGGCGGGACAGGGCCCACCGGGGAGCTGTTTTTT
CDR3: CASSGGTGPTGELFF

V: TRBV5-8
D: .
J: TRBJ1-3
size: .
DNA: TGTGCCAGCACCTCCGGTAGGGGCTACGAAAACACCATATATTTT
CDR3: CASTSGRGYENTIYF

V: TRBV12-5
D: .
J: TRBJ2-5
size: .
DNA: TGTGCTAGTGGTTTGGTACTCCCCCCCCGTTACCCTGAGACCCAGTACTTC
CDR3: CASGLVLPPRYPETQYF

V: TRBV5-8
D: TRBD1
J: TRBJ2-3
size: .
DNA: TGTGCCAGCAGCTTGGAGGGGGCCACAGATACGCAGTATTTT
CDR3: CASSLEGATDTQYF

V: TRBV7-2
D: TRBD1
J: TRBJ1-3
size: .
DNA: TGTGCCAGCAGCTTGACAGGGCCTTCTGGAAACACCATATATTTT
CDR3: CASSLTGPSGNTIYF

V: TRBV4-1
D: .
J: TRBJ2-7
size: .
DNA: TGCGCCAGCAGCCAGGGCAGGTTGCAGTACTTC
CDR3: CASSQGRLQYF

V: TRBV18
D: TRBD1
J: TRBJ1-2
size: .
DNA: TGTGCCAGCTCAGGCGACAGGGATGGCTACACCTTC
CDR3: CASSGDRDGYTF

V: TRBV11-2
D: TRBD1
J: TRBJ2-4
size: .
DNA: TGTGCCAGCAGCAAAGCTGCCCGTACAGGGGGTGGTGGCATTCAGTACTTC
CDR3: CASSKAARTGGGGIQYF

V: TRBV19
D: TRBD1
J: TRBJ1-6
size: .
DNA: TGTGCCAGTAGTACCGGGACAGGGGGCAATTCACCCCTCCACTTT
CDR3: CASSTGTGGNSPLHF

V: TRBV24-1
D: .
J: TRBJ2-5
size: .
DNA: TGTGCCACCAGCTCGACAGGAGCGCAACAAGAGACCCAGTACTTC
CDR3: CATSSTGAQQETQYF

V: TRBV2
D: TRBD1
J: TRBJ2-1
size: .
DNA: TGTGCCAGCAGTGATGGGACAGGGGTGGGTGAGCAGTTCTTC
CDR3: CASSDGTGVGEQFF

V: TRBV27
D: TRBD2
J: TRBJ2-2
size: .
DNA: TGTGCCAGCAGCAGACTAGCGGGAGGGCTGAACGGGGAGCTGTTTTTT
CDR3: CASSRLAGGLNGELFF

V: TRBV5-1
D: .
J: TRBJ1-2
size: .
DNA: TGCGCCAGCAGCTTGGTCAGACAGGAGCTCTATGGCTACACCTTC
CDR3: CASSLVRQELYGYTF

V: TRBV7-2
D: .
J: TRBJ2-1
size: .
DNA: TGTGCCAGCAGCCCACAAAATAATGAGCAGTTCTTC
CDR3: CASSPQNNEQFF

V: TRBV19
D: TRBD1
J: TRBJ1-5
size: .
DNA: TGTGCCAGTAGTCCTAGGCCCGGACAGGGTAAGAACCTTAGCAATCAGCCCCAGCATTTT
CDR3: CASSPRPGQGKNLSNQPQHF

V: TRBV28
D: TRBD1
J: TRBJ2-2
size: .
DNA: TGTGCCAGCAGTTTTCCCGGACAGGGTCCGACCGGGGAGCTGTTTTTT
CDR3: CASSFPGQGPTGELFF

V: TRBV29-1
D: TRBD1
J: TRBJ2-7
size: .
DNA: TGCAGCGTTGGCCCCGGGACAGGGGTGCTCCGGCGGCCCTACGAGCAGTACTTC
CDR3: CSVGPGTGVLRRPYEQYF

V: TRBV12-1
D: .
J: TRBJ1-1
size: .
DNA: TGTGCCAGCAGCTCGACAGGGGTTACTGAAGCTTTCTTT
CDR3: CASSSTGVTEAFF

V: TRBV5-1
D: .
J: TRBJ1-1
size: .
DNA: TGCGCCAGCAGCTTAGCCGGTTCGAGAGCTTTCTTT
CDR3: CASSLAGSRAFF

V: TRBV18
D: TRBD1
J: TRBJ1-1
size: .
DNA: TGTGCCAGCTCAAGCGGACAGGGGGCGGTGGACACTGAAGCTTTCTTT
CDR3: CASSSGQGAVDTEAFF